One sample yielded the 16 T cell receptor beta chains listed below, sequenced in a study of T cells after yellow fever vaccination. A single record per CDR3 protein comes from TCRdb applying MiXCR to the 5' RACE reads. The data show some 250,000 distinct CDR3 sequences, 3.6% seen once. This specimen consisted of PBMCs, obtained 15 days after the yellow fever booster vaccination. The receptors were gathered from a man younger than 35 who received the YFV17D yellow fever vaccine.

This clonotype was seen repeatedly, ten times or more. The chain couples TRBV6-2 or TRBV6-3 to TRBJ2-7, with 8 bases fitting TRBD2. The CDR3 totals 15 residues. Germline V gives CDR1 MNHEY, CDR2 SVGEGT. The V segment lost 2 bases and the J segment 3 bases; nucleotides outside the gene matches: 6. CDR3 residues: CASSYLGTSLYEQYV. The CDR3 bases are TGTGCCAGCAGTTACCTCGGGACTAGTCTCTACGAGCAGTACGTC.

This clonotype was recorded at least ten times. The V and J genes are TRBV7-2 and TRBJ2-7, with D perhaps matching TRBD1 or TRBD2 (5 bases each). Trimming pared 1 base from V and 4 bases from J, leaving 14 bases between. There are 15 residues in the CDR3. From germline, CDR1 is SGHTA and CDR2 FQGNSA. The CDR3 loop reads CASSLDGTHLYEQYV. The CDR3 nucleotides read TGTGCCAGCAGCTTAGACGGGACCCATTTGTACGAGCAGTACGTC.

This clonotype has ten or more counts. The genes are TRBV2 and TRBJ2-5; D tentatively reads TRBD1 or TRBD2 (5 bases each). The CDR3 extends over 13 amino acids. Germline V gene sequence: CDR1 SNHLY, CDR2 FYNNEI. Trimming cost V 3 bases and J 9 bases, with 14 bases left between them. This CDR3 is CASSEGRASAQYF. The CDR3 DNA follows: TGTGCCAGCAGTGAGGGGCGGGCGTCAGCCCAGTACTTC.

This clonotype was seen many times. The V and J genes are TRBV5-1 and TRBJ2-2; D ambiguous. The CDR3 contains 12 residues. Trimming took off 2 bases at V and 9 bases at J, with 8 bases between the two ends. Germline V gene sequence: CDR1 SGHRS, CDR2 YFSETQ. The CDR3 nucleotides read TGCGCCAGCAGCTTAATGGACCGGGAGCTGTTTTTT. Its protein product is CASSLMDRELFF.

This clonotype was recorded at least ten times. This chain connects TRBV24-1 to TRBJ2-7; possibly TRBD1 for D (6 bases). Per germline, CDR1 KGHDR and CDR2 SFDVKD. Trimming removed 4 bases at V and 4 bases at J, with 10 bases between. This CDR3 is built from 13 residues. CDR3 loop: CATSEVQGYEQYF. The CDR3 DNA sequence: TGTGCCACCAGTGAAGTGCAGGGGTACGAGCAGTACTTC.

This clonotype was counted only a few times. The chain is built from TRBV7-6 and TRBJ2-7; unclear D gene. The length of the CDR3 is 14 residues. V shed 1 base and J shed 3 bases, with 10 bases lying between them. Germline V CDR1 and CDR2: SGHVS, FNYEAQ. The CDR3 DNA follows: TGTGCCAGCAGCTTAGGACCCTTGGGCTACGAGCAGTACGTC. Translating gives CASSLGPLGYEQYV.

This clonotype was seen more than once but under ten times. The rearrangement joins TRBV18 to TRBJ1-3; D uncertain. V was cut by 7 bases and J by 0 bases, with 10 bases left in between. Germline V CDR1 and CDR2: KGHSH, LQKENI. This CDR3 comprises 14 residues. Here the CDR3 reads CASWLGSSGNTIYF. DNA for the CDR3: TGTGCCAGCTGGCTGGGTAGCTCTGGAAACACCATATATTTT.

This clonotype was counted ten times or more. The CDR3 loop reads CASSAQGTGLNTEAFF. In nucleotides, the CDR3 is TGTGCCAGCAGCGCTCAGGGAACAGGGCTGAACACTGAAGCTTTCTTT. The V gene is TRBV5-4, the J gene TRBJ1-1; a possible D gene is TRBD1 (6 bases). The CDR3 length is 16 residues. CDR1 is SGHNT and CDR2 is YYREEE in the germline V gene (reference sequence). V lost 4 bases and J lost 0, with 16 bases in between.

This clonotype came up many times. The chain recombines TRBV18 with TRBJ2-4; D ambiguous. This CDR3 region has 18 residues. In germline, CDR1 is KGHSH, CDR2 LQKENI. V was clipped by 3 bases and J by 0 bases, with 18 bases between them. CDR3 protein: CASSPLPAARGAKNIQYF. For the CDR3, the DNA is TGTGCCAGCTCACCTCTCCCCGCGGCCCGAGGAGCCAAAAACATTCAGTACTTC.

This clonotype was recorded many times. The rearrangement links TRBV2 to TRBJ2-3; 13 bases are shared with TRBD2. V lost 7 bases to trimming and J lost 14 bases; unmatched junction nucleotides: 9. CDR3 length: 13 residues. Germline assignment: CDR1 SNHLY and CDR2 FYNNEI. CDR3: CASIGLAGARRYF. CDR3 in DNA: TGTGCCAGCATTGGACTAGCGGGGGCACGGAGGTATTTT.

This clonotype was observed at least ten times. J is TRBJ2-3 and V is TRBV4-3, with 9 bases aligning to TRBD1. Germline V gene sequence: CDR1 LGHNA, CDR2 YSLEER. After removal of 3 bases from V and 4 bases from J, the junction contained 11 bases not matched to a gene. The CDR3 contains 17 residues. The CDR3 protein is CASSQGGPGQGPDTQYF. As DNA, the CDR3 is TGCGCCAGCAGCCAGGGGGGACCGGGACAGGGACCAGATACGCAGTATTTT.

At least ten counts were recorded for this clonotype. The rearrangement uses TRBV25-1 and TRBJ1-2, with TRBD1 identical over 12 bases. The germline gives CDR1 MGHDK, CDR2 SYGVNS. The J segment lost 7 bases and the V segment lost 1 base, leaving 4 bases of the junction unmatched. This CDR3 spans 15 amino acids. CDR3 bases: TGTGCCAGCAGTGAATGGGGGACAGGGGGCGTTGGCTACACCTTC. Its translation is CASSEWGTGGVGYTF.

The table lists this clonotype with many counts. The V gene is TRBV6-2 or TRBV6-3, the J gene TRBJ2-5, with 7 nucleotides matching TRBD2. Germline values: CDR1 MNHEY, CDR2 SVGEGT. The ends lost 11 bases at V and 0 bases at J; junction bases unmatched: 15. The CDR3 length is 16 residues. The CDR3 loop is CAANRGVAAYQETQYF. The DNA for the CDR3 is TGTGCCGCCAACCGGGGGGTAGCGGCGTACCAAGAGACCCAGTACTTC.

This clonotype was observed at least ten times. V usage is TRBV12-5 and J usage is TRBJ2-2; TRBD1 is a possible D gene (5 bases). The CDR3 is 15 amino acids. V lost 0 bases to trimming and J lost 5 bases, with 10 bases between them. Per the germline V gene, CDR1 is LGHNT and CDR2 is FRNRAP. The CDR3 protein is CASGLVMQGTGELFF. The CDR3 DNA follows: TGTGCTAGTGGTTTGGTAATGCAGGGTACCGGGGAGCTGTTTTTT. The variable domain in full, with the rest retrieved from reference TRBV12-5 and TRBJ2-2, is DARVTQTPRHKVTEMGQEVTMRCQPILGHNTVFWYRQTMMQGLELLAYFRNRAPLDDSGMPKDRFSAEMPDATLATLKIQPSEPRDSAVYFCASGLVMQGTGELFFGEGSRLTVL.

This clonotype was counted at least ten times. CDR3 sequence: CASSTLERSHGYTF. In nucleotides, the CDR3 is TGCGCCAGCAGCACTTTAGAGAGGTCTCATGGCTACACCTTC. The chain is built from TRBV4-3 and TRBJ1-2; D call uncertain. From germline, CDR1 is LGHNA and CDR2 YSLEER. The CDR3 consists of 14 residues. V lost 5 bases to trimming and J lost 6 bases, with 16 bases between them.

There are many counts of this clonotype. The chain combines TRBV5-4 with TRBJ2-3; possibly TRBD1 or TRBD2 for D (5 bases each). This CDR3 is 14 amino acids long. The V end was cut by 1 base, the J end by 6 bases, with 12 bases between. The germline CDR1 and CDR2 sequences are SGHNT and YYREEE (reference sequence). This CDR3 reads CASSLYQGVDTQYF. CDR3 bases: TGTGCCAGCAGCTTGTACCAGGGAGTGGATACGCAGTATTTT.